This T cell receptor beta chain was sequenced during a study of T cells in women clearing cervical HPV infection. The overall study: For cases, blood was sampled a median around 150 days after lesion detection, interquartile range roughly 80 to 230 days.

A word on this clone: Antigen unknown.

Study-wide results and caveats: CIN3+ cases had significantly higher TCR repertoire richness than controls, but evenness did not differ. Combining TCR richness with V gene abundances gave roughly 0.84 AUC.

This table comes from immunoSEQ multiplex PCR, and its TCRdb copy is limited to in-frame clones, with some not included. The sample table includes 40,000 to 60,000 clones. The receptor comes from a woman aged 18 to 75 with a cervical HPV16 infection that either progressed to CIN3+ or cleared (not recorded which). The sequenced sample was blood buffy coat.

Here the CDR3 reads CASSFKGDTEAFF. CDR3 DNA, as far as it was read: TGTGCCAGCAGCTTTAAGGGGGACACTGAA. The rearrangement links TRBV7-8 to TRBJ1-1; D is perhaps TRBD1 (6 bases). The read comes to an end 3 residues before the CDR3 does, leaving the germline J gene to fill in the end. Trimming left V 3 bases short and J 3 bases short, with 8 bases between. Germline CDR1 and CDR2: SGHVS and FQNEAQ. This CDR3 contains 13 residues.